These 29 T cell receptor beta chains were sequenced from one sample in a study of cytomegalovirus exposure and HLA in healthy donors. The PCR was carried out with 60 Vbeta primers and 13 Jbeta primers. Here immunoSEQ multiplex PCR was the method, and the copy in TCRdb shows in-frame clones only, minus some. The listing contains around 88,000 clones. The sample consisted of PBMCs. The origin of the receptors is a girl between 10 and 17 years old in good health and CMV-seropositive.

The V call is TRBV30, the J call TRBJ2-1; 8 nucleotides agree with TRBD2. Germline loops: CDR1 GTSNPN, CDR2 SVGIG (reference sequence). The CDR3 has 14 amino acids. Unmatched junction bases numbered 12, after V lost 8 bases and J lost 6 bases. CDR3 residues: CADLGGLGSNEQFF. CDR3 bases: TGTGCCGACTTGGGGGGACTAGGTAGCAATGAGCAGTTCTTC.

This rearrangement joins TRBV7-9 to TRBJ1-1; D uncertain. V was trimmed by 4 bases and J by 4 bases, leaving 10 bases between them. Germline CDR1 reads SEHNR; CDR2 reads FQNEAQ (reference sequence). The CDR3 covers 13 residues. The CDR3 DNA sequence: TGTGCCAGCAGCTCTTCTATACGCACTGAAGCTTTCTTT. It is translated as CASSSSIRTEAFF. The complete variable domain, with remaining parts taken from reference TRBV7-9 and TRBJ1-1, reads DTGVSQNPRHKITKRGQNVTFRCDPISEHNRLYWYRQTLGQGPEFLTYFQNEAQLEKSRLLSDRFSAERPKGSFSTLEIQRTEQGDSAMYLCASSSSIRTEAFFGQGTRLTVV.

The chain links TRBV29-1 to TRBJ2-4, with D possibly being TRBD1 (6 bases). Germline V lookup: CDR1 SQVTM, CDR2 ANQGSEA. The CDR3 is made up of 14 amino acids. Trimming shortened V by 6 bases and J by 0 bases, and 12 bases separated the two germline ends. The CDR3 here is CSVKGHLAKNIQYF. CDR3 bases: TGCAGCGTAAAGGGACATTTAGCCAAAAACATTCAGTACTTC. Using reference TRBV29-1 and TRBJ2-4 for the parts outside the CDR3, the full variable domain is SAVISQKPSRDICQRGTSLTIQCQVDSQVTMMFWYRQQPGQSLTLIATANQGSEATYESGFVIDKFPISRPNLTFSTLTVSNMSPEDSSIYLCSVKGHLAKNIQYFGAGTRLSVL.

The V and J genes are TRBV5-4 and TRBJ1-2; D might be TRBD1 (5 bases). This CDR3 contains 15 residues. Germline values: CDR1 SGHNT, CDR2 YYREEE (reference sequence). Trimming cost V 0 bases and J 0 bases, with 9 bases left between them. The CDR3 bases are TGTGCCAGCAGCTTGGCCTGGGGCACTAACTATGGCTACACCTTC. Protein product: CASSLAWGTNYGYTF.

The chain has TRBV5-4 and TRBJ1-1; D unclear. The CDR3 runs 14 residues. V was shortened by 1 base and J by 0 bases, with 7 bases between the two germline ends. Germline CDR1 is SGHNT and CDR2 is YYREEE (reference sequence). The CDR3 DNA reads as TGTGCCAGCAGCTTGTACAGCTTGAACACTGAAGCTTTCTTT. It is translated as CASSLYSLNTEAFF.

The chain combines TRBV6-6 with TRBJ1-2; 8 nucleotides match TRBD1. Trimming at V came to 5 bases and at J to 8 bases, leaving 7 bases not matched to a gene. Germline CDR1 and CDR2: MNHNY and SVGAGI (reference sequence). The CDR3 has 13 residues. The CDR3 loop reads CASSPRTGNGYTF. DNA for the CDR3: TGTGCCAGCAGTCCTCGGACAGGGAACGGCTACACCTTC.

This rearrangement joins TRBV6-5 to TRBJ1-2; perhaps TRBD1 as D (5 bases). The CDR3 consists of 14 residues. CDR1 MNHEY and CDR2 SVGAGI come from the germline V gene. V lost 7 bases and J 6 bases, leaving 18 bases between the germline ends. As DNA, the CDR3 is TGTGCCAGCATGCGGGATGACAGATCGGATGGCTACACCTTC. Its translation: CASMRDDRSDGYTF.

The CDR3: CASKRDRGTGNTIYF. CDR3 nucleotides: TGTGCCAGCAAACGGGACAGGGGTACCGGAAACACCATATATTTT. This chain connects TRBV28 to TRBJ1-3, with 10 bases lining up with TRBD1. Germline V CDR1 and CDR2: MDHEN, SYDVKM. J lost 4 bases, V lost 7 bases, and 7 bases had no gene match. The CDR3 spans 15 residues. Drawing the rest from reference TRBV28 and TRBJ1-3, the complete variable domain is DVKVTQSSRYLVKRTGEKVFLECVQDMDHENMFWYRQDPGLGLRLIYFSYDVKMKEKGDIPEGYSVSREKKERFSLILESASTNQTSMYLCASKRDRGTGNTIYFGEGSWLTVV.

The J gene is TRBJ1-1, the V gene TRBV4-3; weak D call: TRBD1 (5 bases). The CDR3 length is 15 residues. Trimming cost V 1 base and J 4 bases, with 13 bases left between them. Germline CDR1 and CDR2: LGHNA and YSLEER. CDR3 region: CASSQGQGGITEAFF. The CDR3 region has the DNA TGCGCCAGCAGCCAAGGGCAGGGAGGTATCACTGAAGCTTTCTTT.

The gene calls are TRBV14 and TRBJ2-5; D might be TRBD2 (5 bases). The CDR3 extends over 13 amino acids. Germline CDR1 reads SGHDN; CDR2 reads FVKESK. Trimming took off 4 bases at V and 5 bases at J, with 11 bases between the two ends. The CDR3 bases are TGTGCCAGCAGCCCCACCGCGGGTGAGACCCAGTACTTC. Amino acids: CASSPTAGETQYF. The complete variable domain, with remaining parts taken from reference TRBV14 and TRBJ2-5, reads EAGVTQFPSHSVIEKGQTVTLRCDPISGHDNLYWYRRVMGKEIKFLLHFVKESKQDESGMPNNRFLAERTGGTYSTLKVQPAELEDSGVYFCASSPTAGETQYFGPGTRLLVL.

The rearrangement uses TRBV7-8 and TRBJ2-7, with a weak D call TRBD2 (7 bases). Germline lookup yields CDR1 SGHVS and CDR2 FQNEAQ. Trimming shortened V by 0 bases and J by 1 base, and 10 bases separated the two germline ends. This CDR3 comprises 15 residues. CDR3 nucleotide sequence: TGTGCCAGCAGCTTAGCGGGGGGGCAATCCTACGAGCAGTACGTC. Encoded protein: CASSLAGGQSYEQYV.

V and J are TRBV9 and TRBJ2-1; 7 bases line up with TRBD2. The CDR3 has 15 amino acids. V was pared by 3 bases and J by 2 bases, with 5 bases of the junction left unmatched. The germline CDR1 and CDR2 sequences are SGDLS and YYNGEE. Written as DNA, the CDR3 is TGTGCCAGCAGCGAATTAGCGGGTACCTACAATGAGCAGTTCTTC. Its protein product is CASSELAGTYNEQFF.

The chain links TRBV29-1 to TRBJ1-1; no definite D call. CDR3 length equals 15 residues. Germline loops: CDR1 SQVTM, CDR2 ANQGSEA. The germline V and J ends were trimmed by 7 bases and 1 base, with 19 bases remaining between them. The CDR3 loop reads CSGSSTARGNTEAFF. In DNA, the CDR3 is TGCAGCGGGAGTAGCACGGCTCGAGGGAACACTGAAGCTTTCTTT.

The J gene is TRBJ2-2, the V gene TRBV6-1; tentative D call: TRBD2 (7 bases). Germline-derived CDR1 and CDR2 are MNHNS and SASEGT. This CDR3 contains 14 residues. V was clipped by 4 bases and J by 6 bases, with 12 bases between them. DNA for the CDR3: TGTGCCAGCAGTGGGGGGGGGCTCGCCGGGGAGCTGTTTTTT. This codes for CASSGGGLAGELFF.

For the CDR3, the DNA is TGTGCCAGCAGCTTCGGACAGGTGATCTCGGGGGGCTACACCTTC. This gives the protein CASSFGQVISGGYTF. V gene TRBV5-6 combines with J gene TRBJ1-2, with 7 nucleotides matching TRBD1. The trim removed 2 bases at V and 8 bases at J, leaving 12 bases unmatched. This CDR3 contains 15 residues. CDR1 is SGHDT, CDR2 YYEEEE, per germline.

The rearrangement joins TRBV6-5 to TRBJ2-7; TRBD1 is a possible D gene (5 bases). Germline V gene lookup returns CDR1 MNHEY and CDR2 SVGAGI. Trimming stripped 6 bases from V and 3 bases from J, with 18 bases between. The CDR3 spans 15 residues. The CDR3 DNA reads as TGTGCCAGCAGAAACTCTGGCAGGGAAAACTACGAGCAGTACTTC. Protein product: CASRNSGRENYEQYF.

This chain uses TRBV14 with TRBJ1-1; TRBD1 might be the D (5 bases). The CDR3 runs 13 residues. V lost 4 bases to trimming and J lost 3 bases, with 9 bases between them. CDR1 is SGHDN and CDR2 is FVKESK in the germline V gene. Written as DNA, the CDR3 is TGTGCCAGCAGCCCACAAGGGGACACTGAAGCTTTCTTT. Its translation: CASSPQGDTEAFF. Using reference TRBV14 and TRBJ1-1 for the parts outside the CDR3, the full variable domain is EAGVTQFPSHSVIEKGQTVTLRCDPISGHDNLYWYRRVMGKEIKFLLHFVKESKQDESGMPNNRFLAERTGGTYSTLKVQPAELEDSGVYFCASSPQGDTEAFFGQGTRLTVV.

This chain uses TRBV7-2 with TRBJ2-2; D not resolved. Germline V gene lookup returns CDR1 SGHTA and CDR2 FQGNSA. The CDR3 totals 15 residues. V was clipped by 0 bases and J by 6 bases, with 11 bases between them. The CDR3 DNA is TGTGCCAGCAGCTTAGCCGCAGGCTGGGCCGGGGAGCTGTTTTTT. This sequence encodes CASSLAAGWAGELFF.

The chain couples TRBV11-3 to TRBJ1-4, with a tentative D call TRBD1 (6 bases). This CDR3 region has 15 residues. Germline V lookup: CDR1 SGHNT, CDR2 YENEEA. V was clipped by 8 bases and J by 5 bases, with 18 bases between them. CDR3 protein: CASCRGGEPNEKLFF. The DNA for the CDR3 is TGTGCCAGCTGCCGAGGGGGGGAGCCGAATGAAAAACTGTTTTTT.

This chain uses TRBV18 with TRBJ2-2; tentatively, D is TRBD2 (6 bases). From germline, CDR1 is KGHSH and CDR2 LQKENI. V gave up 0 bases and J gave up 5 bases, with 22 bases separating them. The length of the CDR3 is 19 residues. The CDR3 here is CASSPPVGTGASRTGELFF. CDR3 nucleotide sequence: TGTGCCAGCTCACCACCGGTTGGGACTGGCGCTTCTCGGACCGGGGAGCTGTTTTTT.

CDR3: CASSQVLSGGAQNEQFF. Here the CDR3 DNA reads TGCGCCAGCAGCCAAGTTTTAAGCGGGGGGGCCCAGAATGAGCAGTTCTTC. The chain joins TRBV4-1 to TRBJ2-1; 10 nucleotides align to TRBD2. CDR1 is MGHRA and CDR2 is YSYEKL in the germline V gene. This CDR3 is 17 amino acids long. V trimming: 1 base; J trimming: 7 bases; junction bases outside the gene matches: 10.

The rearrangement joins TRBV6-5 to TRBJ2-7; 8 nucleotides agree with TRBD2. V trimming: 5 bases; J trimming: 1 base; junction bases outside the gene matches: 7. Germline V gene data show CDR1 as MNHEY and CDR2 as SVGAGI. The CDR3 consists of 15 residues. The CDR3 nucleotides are TGTGCCAGCAGTCGCGGGGGGCCGACTTCCTACGAGCAGTACTTC. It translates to CASSRGGPTSYEQYF.

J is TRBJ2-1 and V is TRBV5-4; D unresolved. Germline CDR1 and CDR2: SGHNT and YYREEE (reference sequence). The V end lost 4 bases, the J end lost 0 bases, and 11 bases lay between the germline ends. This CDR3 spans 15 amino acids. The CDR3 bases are TGTGCCAGCAGCCCTGATTCGAGCTCCTACAATGAGCAGTTCTTC. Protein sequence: CASSPDSSSYNEQFF.

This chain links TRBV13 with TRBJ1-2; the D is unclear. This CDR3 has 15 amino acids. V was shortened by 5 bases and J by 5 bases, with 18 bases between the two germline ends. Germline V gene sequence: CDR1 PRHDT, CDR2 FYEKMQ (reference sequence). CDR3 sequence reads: CASSAAGSPDYGYTF. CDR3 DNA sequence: TGTGCCAGCAGCGCGGCCGGGTCACCGGATTATGGCTACACCTTC.

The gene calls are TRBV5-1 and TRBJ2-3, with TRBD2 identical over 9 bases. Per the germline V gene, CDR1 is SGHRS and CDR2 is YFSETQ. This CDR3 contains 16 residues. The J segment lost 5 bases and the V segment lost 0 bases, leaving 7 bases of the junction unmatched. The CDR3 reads CASSLGAGGPIDTQYF. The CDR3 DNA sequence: TGCGCCAGCAGCTTGGGTGCGGGGGGGCCTATAGATACGCAGTATTTT. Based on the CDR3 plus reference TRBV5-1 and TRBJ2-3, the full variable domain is KAGVTQTPRYLIKTRGQQVTLSCSPISGHRSVSWYQQTPGQGLQFLFEYFSETQRNKGNFPGRFSGRQFSNSRSEMNVSTLELGDSALYLCASSLGAGGPIDTQYFGPGTRLTVL.

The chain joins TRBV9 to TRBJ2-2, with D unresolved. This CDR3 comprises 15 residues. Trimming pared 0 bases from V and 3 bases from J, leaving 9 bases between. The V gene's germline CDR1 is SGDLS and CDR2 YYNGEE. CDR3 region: CASSVVAGYTGELFF. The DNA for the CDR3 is TGTGCCAGCAGCGTAGTAGCCGGATACACCGGGGAGCTGTTTTTT.

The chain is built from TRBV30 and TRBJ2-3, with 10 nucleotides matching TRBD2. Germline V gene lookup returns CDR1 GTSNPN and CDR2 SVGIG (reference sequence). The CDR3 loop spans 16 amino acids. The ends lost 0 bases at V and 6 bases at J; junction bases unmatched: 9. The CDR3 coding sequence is TGTGCCTGGAGTGTACGTCTAGCGGGGGTTGTTGATACGCAGTATTTT. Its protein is CAWSVRLAGVVDTQYF. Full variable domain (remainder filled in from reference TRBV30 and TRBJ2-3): SQTIHQWPATLVQPVGSPLSLECTVEGTSNPNLYWYRQAAGRGLQLLFYSVGIGQISSEVPQNLSASRPQDRQFILSSKKLLLSDSGFYLCAWSVRLAGVVDTQYFGPGTRLTVL.

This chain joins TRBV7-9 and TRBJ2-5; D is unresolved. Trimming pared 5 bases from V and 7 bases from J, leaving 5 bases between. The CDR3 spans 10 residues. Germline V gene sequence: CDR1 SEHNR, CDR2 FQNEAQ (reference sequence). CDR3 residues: CASSAATQYF. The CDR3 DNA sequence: TGTGCCAGCAGCGCGGCGACCCAGTACTTC.

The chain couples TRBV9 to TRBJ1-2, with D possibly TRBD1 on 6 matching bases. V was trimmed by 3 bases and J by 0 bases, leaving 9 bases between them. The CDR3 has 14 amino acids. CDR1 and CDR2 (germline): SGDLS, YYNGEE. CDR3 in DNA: TGTGCCAGCAGCGGGGGGGGCGCTAACTATGGCTACACCTTC. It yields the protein CASSGGGANYGYTF.